This note documents a single TCR beta chain sequence. This clone was detected only once. Its antigen is still unknown. Base qualities were left out, and no much larger clone turns up one base away. The sample is drawn from a study of T cells in localized non-small cell lung cancer (dated by TCRdb to 2020 to 2021). About the study as a whole: The study analyzed T cell repertoires of 200 to 250 early-stage NSCLC patients, comparing tumors and uninvolved tumor-adjacent lungs. All 240 or so NSCLC patients in the cohort were treatment-naive and had localized lung tumors that were resected. NSCLC patients had a mean age of approximately 72 years, and more than 120 were male and 107 female. Paper-wide results and their limitations: Uninvolved tumor-adjacent lung showed the highest T cell clonality, higher than tumor, which suggests more focused antigenic responses in the uninvolved tumor-adjacent lung. Longer overall survival was associated with higher T cell density in blood, whereas shorter survival was associated with higher clonality in adjacent lung. Because of the exploratory design, TCR variables were selected using unadjusted p-values without false-discovery rate correction. A median of approximately 53 of the top 100 tumor clones turned up in the paired uninvolved adjacent lung, and approximately 30 of those clones also ranked among the top 100 of that same adjacent lung. Because multi-region tumor sequencing was not performed, intratumor heterogeneity could not be ruled out.

At diagnosis, tumor, uninvolved tumor-adjacent lung and peripheral blood were collected and then preserved as a mix of FFPE and fresh-frozen material. For TCR repertoire profiling, blood samples were analyzed as peripheral blood mononuclear cells. The germline V gene specifies SGHAT as CDR1 and FQNNGV as CDR2. The cysteine opens and the phenylalanine closes a CDR3 of 17 amino acids. The CDR3 DNA has 51 bases and is translated from base 1. V lost 2 bases and J lost 2 bases, and the count of bases not matched to a germline gene is 12. TCR beta CDR3 regions were sequenced from DNA using the immunoSEQ Assay. The original methods were these. T cell density was computed as TCR beta template counts normalized to usable DNA estimated by amplifying housekeeping genes. Richness was estimated with the preseqR package, extrapolating to 400,000 templates for PBMC samples and 120,000 templates for tissue samples. Clonality was calculated as one minus Pielou's evenness. Tissue-enriched TCRs were identified through differential abundance testing performed on productive amino-acid clonotypes, with a minimum total count of 5 and an alpha of 0.1. The Jaccard Index and the Morisita Overlap Index were used to measure how much the repertoires overlapped between compartments. GLIPH clustered TCR beta CDR3s with public tetramer-defined viral CDR3s; viral motifs required at least three viral sequences plus V-gene enrichment. The clones in this table, taken by TCRdb from immuneACCESS, are in-frame only. Not every clone is retained; where verified, under half of the shortfall comes from an unresolved V gene, and the cause of the rest is unknown. The V and J calls and the clone size are those of that table, but D and trimming were determined from the DNA. The sample includes roughly 20,000 clones, with about 90% observed a single time. 2.7% of the sample rests with the top ten.

The input for sequencing was peripheral blood, taken before any cancer treatment. This clonotype was obtained from a woman aged 40 to 75 with stage I lung adenocarcinoma. The chain links TRBV11-2 with TRBJ2-7; TRBD1 matches 7 bases in the middle. CDR3 loop: CASSLLPRQGEAYEQYF. The DNA sequence reads TGTGCCAGCAGCTTACTTCCCAGACAGGGAGAGGCCTACGAGCAGTACTTC.